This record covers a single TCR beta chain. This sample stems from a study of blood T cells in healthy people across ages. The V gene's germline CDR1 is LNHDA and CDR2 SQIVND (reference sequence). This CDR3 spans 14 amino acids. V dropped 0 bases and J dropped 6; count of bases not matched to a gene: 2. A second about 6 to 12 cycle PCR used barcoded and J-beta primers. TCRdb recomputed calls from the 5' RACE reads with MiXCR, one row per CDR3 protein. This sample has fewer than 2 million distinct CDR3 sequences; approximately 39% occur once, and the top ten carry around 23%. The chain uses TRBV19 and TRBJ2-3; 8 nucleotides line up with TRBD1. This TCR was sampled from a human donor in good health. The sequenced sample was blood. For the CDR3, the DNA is TGTGCCAGTAGTATAGAACAGGGGGTCGATACGCAGTATTTT. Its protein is CASSIEQGVDTQYF.